The TCR beta chain described here comes from a study of OX40 agonist ivuxolimab in advanced cancers. TCRdb keeps only in-frame clones here, not all; method: immunoSEQ multiplex PCR. The sample holds roughly 35,000 clones; more than 75% are singletons and the top ten take under 2%. The germline V gene has CDR1 MNHEY and CDR2 SVGAGI. V shed 6 bases, J shed 4 bases, and the junction held 5 bases outside the gene matches. The CDR3 has 13 amino acids. This clonotype was obtained from an adult with an advanced solid tumor such as melanoma, head and neck, liver or kidney cancer. The sample here was CD4+ or CD8+ T cells sorted from blood, taken in a trial of the OX40 agonist ivuxolimab. This chain links TRBV6-5 with TRBJ2-5; 7 bases are a match to TRBD1. The CDR3 reads CASRSYRGETQYF. In DNA, the CDR3 is TGTGCCAGCAGATCCTACAGGGGAGAGACCCAGTACTTC.